One sample yielded the 18 T cell receptor beta chains listed below, sequenced in a study of response to subunit inactivated influenza vaccine. TCRdb called the RT-PCR reads again in MiXCR, with one record for every CDR3 protein. The profile shows fewer than 250,000 distinct CDR3 sequences, 13% to 15% of them singletons. Here the sequenced sample was CD8+ T cells sorted from PBMCs, taken less than 6 days after vaccination. These receptors all come from a man between 50 and 59 years old who received an inactivated influenza vaccine.

This clonotype was observed a handful of times. The chain combines TRBV5-1 with TRBJ2-1; 7 nucleotides match TRBD2. J was trimmed by 7 bases and V by 0 bases; bases with no gene match: 4. Germline lookup yields CDR1 SGHRS and CDR2 YFSETQ. The CDR3 is made up of 14 amino acids. The CDR3 nucleotides read TGCGCCAGCAGCTTGGATTGGGGGGGAAATGAGCAGTTCTTC. It codes for CASSLDWGGNEQFF.

This chain uses TRBV7-2 with TRBJ2-7, with 7 bases that match TRBD2. The CDR3 covers 15 residues. V dropped 3 bases and J dropped 0; count of bases not matched to a gene: 5. The germline V gene encodes CDR1 SGHTA and CDR2 FQGNSA. The CDR3 nucleotides read TGTGCCAGCAGCTTTACTAGCGCGAGCTCCTACGAGCAGTACTTC. It specifies CASSFTSASSYEQYF. Full variable domain (rest looked up from reference TRBV7-2 and TRBJ2-7): GAGVSQSPSNKVTEKGKDVELRCDPISGHTALYWYRQSLGQGLEFLIYFQGNSAPDKSGLPSDRFSAERTGGSVSTLTIQRTQQEDSAVYLCASSFTSASSYEQYFGPGTRLTVT.

The V call is TRBV3-1, the J call TRBJ1-2; TRBD1 aligns across 7 bases. The CDR3 consists of 16 residues. Germline V lookup: CDR1 LGHDT, CDR2 YNNKEL (reference sequence). Germline trimming cut 3 bases from V and 2 bases from J; bases unmatched to any gene: 9. The CDR3 sequence is CASSHVLTGPNYGYTF. The CDR3 DNA reads TGTGCCAGCAGCCACGTCCTGACAGGGCCGAACTATGGCTACACCTTC. Drawing the rest from reference TRBV3-1 and TRBJ1-2, the complete variable domain is DTAVSQTPKYLVTQMGNDKSIKCEQNLGHDTMYWYKQDSKKFLKIMFSYNNKELIINETVPNRFSPKSPDKAHLNLHINSLELGDSAVYFCASSHVLTGPNYGYTFGSGTRLTVV.

At least ten counts were recorded for this clonotype. The V gene is TRBV12-3 or TRBV12-4, the J gene TRBJ1-5; TRBD1 is a possible D gene (5 bases). V lost 11 bases to trimming and J lost 4 bases, with 12 bases between them. This CDR3 contains 12 residues. As DNA, the CDR3 is TGTGCCGTAAGGGACGGAAATCAGCCCCAGCATTTT. This sequence encodes CAVRDGNQPQHF.

V and J are TRBV7-8 and TRBJ1-6; 10 positions match TRBD1. The junction had 16 bases not matched to a gene; V was cut back by 5 bases and J by 3 bases. Germline assignment: CDR1 SGHVS and CDR2 FQNEAQ. This CDR3 has 20 amino acids. CDR3 sequence reads: CASSPRTGTGAYSYNSPLHF. The CDR3 DNA reads TGTGCCAGCAGCCCACGGACCGGGACAGGGGCCTACAGCTATAATTCACCCCTCCACTTT.

This clonotype was detected only a few times. V usage is TRBV25-1 and J usage is TRBJ1-2; no firm D call. The CDR3 runs 12 residues. Trimming removed 8 bases from V and 4 bases from J, with 11 bases in between. The V gene's germline CDR1 is MGHDK and CDR2 SYGVNS. The CDR3 DNA is TGTGCCAGCGCGGGGTCTGGCTATGGCTACACCTTC. Its protein product is CASAGSGYGYTF.

The table lists this clonotype with a few counts. This rearrangement joins TRBV2 to TRBJ2-7; D possibly corresponds to TRBD2 (5 bases). Germline V lookup: CDR1 SNHLY, CDR2 FYNNEI. This CDR3 comprises 13 residues. The V end was cut by 8 bases, the J end by 5 bases, with 16 bases between. The CDR3 region has the DNA TGTGCCAGCGAGAGGGAGAACGACCACGAGCAGTACTTC. Translated: CASERENDHEQYF.

The chain recombines TRBV4-3 with TRBJ2-2; no firm D call. The CDR3 spans 17 residues. Germline assignment: CDR1 LGHNA and CDR2 YSLEER. Trimming removed 0 bases from V and 0 bases from J, with 11 bases in between. This CDR3 is CASSQDGRSPNTGELFF. DNA of the CDR3: TGCGCCAGCAGCCAAGATGGCAGGTCCCCGAACACCGGGGAGCTGTTTTTT.

The V and J genes are TRBV21-1 and TRBJ2-2; the D call of TRBD1 is as the table states it, not checked on the DNA. TRBV21-1 is a listed pseudogene. There are 17 residues in the CDR3. CDR3 DNA sequence: TGTGCCAGCAGCAAAGGGGACAGGGGAATCGGCACCGGGGAGCTGTTTTTT. Translated: CASSKGDRGIGTGELFF.

The sample holds many counts of this clonotype. The chain carries TRBV7-8 and TRBJ2-7; D gene ambiguous. V dropped 3 bases and J dropped 0 bases, with 6 bases sitting between them. CDR1 SGHVS and CDR2 FQNEAQ come from the germline V gene. The CDR3 contains 13 residues. The CDR3 DNA reads as TGTGCCAGCAGCTTGACACGCTCCTACGAGCAGTACTTC. Protein product: CASSLTRSYEQYF.

This clonotype was counted between two and nine times. V gene TRBV9 combines with J gene TRBJ2-7; 11 bases align to TRBD1. The CDR3 is made up of 16 amino acids. Losses at the gene ends were 0 bases for V and 4 bases for J; bases not matched to a gene: 6. The germline gives CDR1 SGDLS, CDR2 YYNGEE. CDR3 nucleotides: TGTGCCAGCAGCGTAGCCTCGGGACAGGGGGAATACGAGCAGTACTTC. This translates into CASSVASGQGEYEQYF.

In this sample, this clonotype turned up a few times. The rearrangement uses TRBV12-3 or TRBV12-4 and TRBJ2-7; D is perhaps TRBD1 (5 bases). Deletions cut 3 bases from V and 4 bases from J, with 22 bases between. This CDR3 has 17 residues. As DNA, the CDR3 is TGTGCCAGCAGTTTTGCGGTCGGGCCCTCAGGGCTATACGAGCAGTACTTC. This gives the protein CASSFAVGPSGLYEQYF.

In this sample, this clonotype turned up many times. The chain links TRBV7-2 to TRBJ1-1; D is uncertain. There are 12 residues in the CDR3. The V end lost 11 bases, the J end lost 2 bases, and 12 bases lay between the germline ends. The germline V gene encodes CDR1 SGHTA and CDR2 FQGNSA. The CDR3 loop reads CASSFLNTEAFF. For the CDR3, the DNA is TGTGCCTCTAGTTTTCTTAACACTGAAGCTTTCTTT.

The genes are TRBV4-2 and TRBJ2-1; no definite D call. Germline V gene data show CDR1 as LGHNA and CDR2 as YNFKEQ. The CDR3 has 17 residues. Trimming removed 2 bases from V and 0 bases from J, with 14 bases in between. The chain's CDR3 is CASSQPDAPSSYNEQFF. The CDR3 coding sequence is TGTGCCAGCAGCCAACCTGACGCCCCGAGCTCCTACAATGAGCAGTTCTTC.

This chain joins TRBV4-2 and TRBJ2-7; TRBD2 might be the D (6 bases). Germline values: CDR1 LGHNA, CDR2 YNFKEQ. V was clipped by 4 bases and J by 3 bases, with 16 bases between them. This CDR3 is 15 amino acids long. Here the CDR3 DNA reads TGTGCCAGCAGCCCCCGTGCGGGGCAGTACTACGAGCAGTACTTC. It yields the protein CASSPRAGQYYEQYF.

This clonotype has a handful of counts. This chain links TRBV10-3 with TRBJ2-7; D is uncertain. Per the germline V gene, CDR1 is ENHRY and CDR2 is SYGVKD. The CDR3 totals 16 residues. Trimming cost V 1 base and J 0 bases, with 13 bases left between them. The CDR3, as DNA: TGTGCCATCAGTGAGTTATCAGCGCGGAGCTCCTACGAGCAGTACTTC. This encodes CAISELSARSSYEQYF.

This clonotype has just a few counts. The V call is TRBV6-6, the J call TRBJ2-5; D gene unclear. The CDR3 length is 13 residues. Germline V gives CDR1 MNHNY, CDR2 SVGAGI (reference sequence). Trimming stripped 5 bases from V and 7 bases from J, with 14 bases between. The CDR3 reads CASSNDLGRTQYF. The DNA for the CDR3 is TGTGCCAGCAGTAACGACCTCGGTAGGACCCAGTACTTC.

Ten or more counts support this clonotype. The chain carries TRBV5-1 and TRBJ2-1; D possibly corresponds to TRBD2 (5 bases). Looked up from germline, CDR1 is SGHRS and CDR2 is YFSETQ. This CDR3 has 12 residues. V was pared by 2 bases and J by 8 bases, with 8 bases between. CDR3 amino acids: CASSFPGDEQFF. Here the CDR3 DNA reads TGCGCCAGCAGCTTCCCCGGGGATGAGCAGTTCTTC.